The 9 T cell receptor beta chains listed next were all sequenced from one sample in a study of T cell changes during pregnancy in multiple sclerosis. Assay used: immunoSEQ multiplex PCR; TCRdb lists only in-frame clones, some missing. The data hold roughly 80,000 clones, with around 92% observed a single time. This specimen was peripheral blood, taken before pregnancy. All receptors derive from a female donor with multiple sclerosis, enrolled in a pregnancy study.

The genes are TRBV10-1 and TRBJ1-5, with D possibly being TRBD1 (6 bases). The germline V gene encodes CDR1 WNHNN and CDR2 SYGVQD (reference sequence). V was shortened by 8 bases and J by 7 bases, with 18 bases between the two germline ends. The CDR3 is 14 residues long. CDR3 protein: CASLGDISKQPQHF. The DNA of the CDR3 is TGCGCCAGCTTGGGGGACATCTCGAAGCAGCCCCAGCATTTT.

This chain uses TRBV7-9 with TRBJ2-7; weak D call: TRBD1 (6 bases). CDR1 and CDR2 (germline): SEHNR, FQNEAQ (reference sequence). This CDR3 has 12 residues. V lost 5 bases and J lost 2, with 7 bases in between. The CDR3 region is CASSRGTYEQYF. CDR3 sequence (DNA): TGTGCCAGCAGCAGGGGGACCTACGAGCAGTACTTC.

This chain connects TRBV25-1 to TRBJ1-1, with D unresolved. The germline V gene encodes CDR1 MGHDK and CDR2 SYGVNS. The CDR3 covers 13 residues. Trimming removed 2 bases from V and 1 base from J, with 5 bases in between. CDR3 in amino acids: CASSETENTEAFF. In DNA, the CDR3 is TGTGCCAGCAGTGAAACAGAGAACACTGAAGCTTTCTTT.

The chain combines TRBV19 with TRBJ2-3; D gene uncertain. V shed 4 bases and J shed 2 bases, with 7 bases lying between them. The length of the CDR3 is 13 residues. The germline gives CDR1 LNHDA, CDR2 SQIVND (reference sequence). The CDR3 is CASSSLYTDTQYF. CDR3 sequence (DNA): TGTGCCAGTAGTAGTCTGTACACAGATACGCAGTATTTT. The entire variable domain, with the rest obtained from reference TRBV19 and TRBJ2-3, is as follows: DGGITQSPKYLFRKEGQNVTLSCEQNLNHDAMYWYRQDPGQGLRLIYYSQIVNDFQKGDIAEGYSVSREKKESFPLTVTSAQKNPTAFYLCASSSLYTDTQYFGPGTRLTVL.

The chain links TRBV5-1 to TRBJ2-7, with D possibly being TRBD1 (5 bases). This CDR3 contains 12 residues. The germline V gene has CDR1 SGHRS and CDR2 YFSETQ. V was cut by 4 bases and J by 4 bases, with 9 bases left in between. The CDR3 loop is CASSQTEYEQYF. Written as DNA, the CDR3 is TGCGCCAGCAGCCAGACAGAATACGAGCAGTACTTC. The variable domain in full, with the rest retrieved from reference TRBV5-1 and TRBJ2-7, is KAGVTQTPRYLIKTRGQQVTLSCSPISGHRSVSWYQQTPGQGLQFLFEYFSETQRNKGNFPGRFSGRQFSNSRSEMNVSTLELGDSALYLCASSQTEYEQYFGPGTRLTVT.

V usage is TRBV18 and J usage is TRBJ2-5; D is unresolved. Germline V gene sequence: CDR1 KGHSH, CDR2 LQKENI. The V gene lost 3 bases and the J gene lost 3 bases, with 8 bases spanning the gap. The CDR3 contains 13 residues. The CDR3 DNA reads TGTGCCAGCTCACCGTCTATGAAAGAGACCCAGTACTTC. Protein sequence: CASSPSMKETQYF.

The V gene is TRBV6-1, the J gene TRBJ1-2; D call uncertain. From germline, CDR1 is MNHNS and CDR2 SASEGT. Trimming left V 10 bases short and J 4 bases short, with 7 bases between. This CDR3 has 10 amino acids. CDR3 region: CATGSYGYTF. CDR3 in DNA: TGTGCCACCGGTAGCTATGGCTACACCTTC.

The gene calls are TRBV7-8 and TRBJ2-1, with 10 bases fitting TRBD1. Per the germline V gene, CDR1 is SGHVS and CDR2 is FQNEAQ. The CDR3 loop spans 19 amino acids. Trimming cost V 3 bases and J 3 bases; bases outside gene matches: 14. In DNA form, the CDR3 reads TGTGCCAGCAGCTTCGGAGACAGGGGGCGACATCCCTTCTACAATGAGCAGTTCTTC. Protein product: CASSFGDRGRHPFYNEQFF.

This chain joins TRBV6-6 and TRBJ1-1, with TRBD1 matching over 10 bases. The CDR3 totals 16 residues. Germline CDR1 reads MNHNY; CDR2 reads SVGAGI (reference sequence). The V and J ends lost 5 bases and 3 bases, in that order; junction bases with no gene match: 9. CDR3 coding DNA: TGTGCCAGCAGTCGCGGGACAGGGGTTGGCCACACTGAAGCTTTCTTT. Translated: CASSRGTGVGHTEAFF.